The 23 T cell receptor beta chains reported below all come from one sample, sequenced in a study of blood T cells in healthy people across ages. A second PCR, run for about 7 to 11 cycles, used a sample-barcoded 5' primer plus a J-beta primer mix. TCRdb ran MiXCR on the 5' RACE reads and lists one entry per CDR3 protein. Among around 1.1 million distinct CDR3 sequences listed, under 40% were seen once. Sequenced material: blood. These receptors originate from a man aged 18 to 30 in good health.

The rearrangement uses TRBV20-1 and TRBJ1-1; no firm D call. CDR1 and CDR2 (germline): DFQATT, SNEGSKA (reference sequence). CDR3 length: 12 residues. V lost 4 bases and J lost 3, with 9 bases in between. Here the CDR3 reads CSATDGDTEAFF. The CDR3 nucleotides are TGCAGTGCTACGGACGGGGACACTGAAGCTTTCTTT.

The J gene is TRBJ2-1, the V gene TRBV5-1; 10 positions match TRBD2. Losses at the gene ends were 7 bases for V and 4 bases for J; bases not matched to a gene: 8. The CDR3 totals 15 residues. Germline CDR1 is SGHRS and CDR2 is YFSETQ. The CDR3 DNA reads as TGCGCCAGCCGATACAGCGGGGGGGCTTACAATGAGCAGTTCTTC. This encodes CASRYSGGAYNEQFF.

A few counts support this clonotype. V gene TRBV7-9 combines with J gene TRBJ2-3; 10 nucleotides align to TRBD2. Per the germline V gene, CDR1 is SEHNR and CDR2 is FQNEAQ (reference sequence). The CDR3 has 16 residues. J was trimmed by 4 bases and V by 4 bases; bases with no gene match: 8. The CDR3 nucleotides read TGTGCCAGCAGCTCCATAGCGGGGGGCGGCGCAGATACGCAGTATTTT. It encodes CASSSIAGGGADTQYF.

In its sample, this clonotype was seen a few times. The J gene is TRBJ2-1, the V gene TRBV5-6; D gene uncertain. Germline CDR1 SGHDT, CDR2 YYEEEE. Trimming left V 0 bases short and J 13 bases short, with 11 bases between. This CDR3 is 12 amino acids long. The CDR3 DNA sequence: TGTGCCAGCAGCTTGGCCTTCGATAGCCAGTTCTTC. Translating it yields CASSLAFDSQFF.

Remarks on this clonotype: This clone may be a read error of a much larger clone one base away. This chain links TRBV3-1 with TRBJ2-5; 7 bases agree with TRBD2. CDR3 length equals 17 residues. From germline, CDR1 is LGHDT and CDR2 YNNKEL (reference sequence). In nucleotides, the CDR3 is TGTGCCAGCAGCCAAGATAGATACAGCGGGGACCAAGAGGCCCAGTACTTC. Translating gives CASSQDRYSGDQEAQYF.

The rearrangement joins TRBV10-3 to TRBJ1-1, with a possible D match to TRBD1 (6 bases). The germline CDR1 and CDR2 sequences are ENHRY and SYGVKD. The CDR3 length is 15 residues. V lost 0 bases, J lost 6 bases, and 14 bases lay in between. The CDR3 region is CAISESGRGGSEAFF. In DNA, the CDR3 is TGTGCCATCAGTGAGTCCGGGAGAGGGGGTTCTGAAGCTTTCTTT.

This clonotype was detected a few times. The chain combines TRBV29-1 with TRBJ1-2; 9 bases align to TRBD1. CDR1 and CDR2 (germline): SQVTM, ANQGSEA. V dropped 1 base and J dropped 0; count of bases not matched to a gene: 0. This CDR3 contains 14 residues. The CDR3 DNA sequence: TGCAGCGTTGAAGGGACAGGGGCTAACTATGGCTACACCTTC. Translated, it gives CSVEGTGANYGYTF.

Only a few counts were recorded for this clonotype. The gene calls are TRBV20-1 and TRBJ1-2; 9 bases map to TRBD1. The CDR3 is 14 amino acids. With V trimmed by 3 bases and J by 0 bases, 2 bases remained unmatched. Per the germline V gene, CDR1 is DFQATT and CDR2 is SNEGSKA (reference sequence). CDR3 sequence: CSASGTGSNYGYTF. The CDR3 DNA is TGCAGTGCTAGCGGGACAGGGTCTAACTATGGCTACACCTTC.

This chain links TRBV4-2 with TRBJ1-5, with no clear D. Trimming took off 0 bases at V and 4 bases at J, with 10 bases between the two ends. From germline, CDR1 is LGHNA and CDR2 YNFKEQ. The CDR3 has 15 amino acids. The DNA of the CDR3 is TGTGCCAGCAGCCAAGATTTCGGTCCGAATCAGCCCCAGCATTTT. Its translation: CASSQDFGPNQPQHF.

This clonotype was picked up a small number of times. The chain combines TRBV4-1 with TRBJ1-1; D is possibly TRBD1 (5 bases). Trimming took off 4 bases at V and 2 bases at J, with 20 bases between the two ends. This CDR3 has 17 amino acids. Germline V gene data show CDR1 as MGHRA and CDR2 as YSYEKL. In DNA, the CDR3 is TGCGCCAGCAGCCCGAGGGGCTTGGGGCAGACAAACACTGAAGCTTTCTTT. This translates into CASSPRGLGQTNTEAFF.

V and J are TRBV20-1 and TRBJ2-3; D is possibly TRBD2 (6 bases). V was clipped by 0 bases and J by 6 bases, with 10 bases between them. CDR3 size: 13 residues. Germline loops: CDR1 DFQATT, CDR2 SNEGSKA (reference sequence). CDR3 loop: CSARDLAMDTQYF. DNA of the CDR3: TGCAGTGCTAGAGATCTAGCGATGGATACGCAGTATTTT.

This chain links TRBV4-3 with TRBJ2-1; unclear D gene. V was shortened by 1 base and J by 0 bases, with 10 bases between the two germline ends. CDR1 and CDR2 from the germline V gene are LGHNA and YSLEER. This CDR3 has 16 amino acids. The CDR3 sequence is CASSQVGLSSYNEQFF. In nucleotides, the CDR3 is TGCGCCAGCAGCCAAGTGGGGTTGAGCTCCTACAATGAGCAGTTCTTC.

This clonotype was seen more than once but under ten times. The rearrangement links TRBV5-1 to TRBJ1-6; tentatively, D is TRBD1 (5 bases). CDR1 and CDR2 from the germline V gene are SGHRS and YFSETQ. V lost 4 bases and J 8 bases, leaving 16 bases between the germline ends. The CDR3 is 15 residues long. The CDR3 bases are TGCGCCAGCAGCCTAACTCAGGGAAGTGATTCACCCCTCCACTTT. Residues: CASSLTQGSDSPLHF.

This clonotype has only a few counts. The chain couples TRBV6-5 to TRBJ2-2, with a possible D match to TRBD1 (6 bases). Looked up from germline, CDR1 is MNHEY and CDR2 is SVGAGI. Trimming took off 4 bases at V and 8 bases at J, with 14 bases between the two ends. The CDR3 runs 14 residues. CDR3: CASSSPSGVGELFF. CDR3 nucleotides: TGTGCCAGCAGTTCCCCATCAGGGGTAGGGGAGCTGTTTTTT.

The chain employs TRBV9 and TRBJ1-5; no clear D gene. Trimming pared 4 bases from V and 2 bases from J, leaving 13 bases between. Germline assignment: CDR1 SGDLS and CDR2 YYNGEE. The CDR3 consists of 15 residues. In DNA form, the CDR3 reads TGTGCCAGCAGCCCAGCAGCCGGCGGCAATCAGCCCCAGCATTTT. Residues: CASSPAAGGNQPQHF.

In its sample, this clonotype was seen many times. V usage is TRBV12-3 or TRBV12-4 and J usage is TRBJ2-1; unclear D gene. The CDR3 sequence is 12 residues long. V was trimmed by 5 bases and J by 10 bases, leaving 12 bases between them. The CDR3 loop reads CASSQLGNEQFF. For the CDR3, the DNA is TGTGCCAGCAGTCAACTTGGTAACGAGCAGTTCTTC.

Concerning this clonotype itself: Its ends do not fully match the called genes, so a read error is possible. The rearrangement links TRBV25-1 to TRBJ2-1; TRBD1 matches at 7 bases. The germline V gene has CDR1 MGHDK and CDR2 SYGVNS. This CDR3 has 15 amino acids. The CDR3 reads CASSDFGTDINKQFF. DNA for the CDR3: TGTGCCAGCAGTGATTTTGGGACAGATATCAATAAGCAGTTCTTC.

This clonotype has a handful of counts. The CDR3: CASTSEVNTEAFF. DNA of the CDR3: TGTGCCAGCACTTCAGAAGTGAACACTGAAGCTTTCTTT. This chain uses TRBV7-6 with TRBJ1-1, with unresolved D. Germline V gene data show CDR1 as SGHVS and CDR2 as FNYEAQ. The CDR3 is made up of 13 amino acids. V lost 7 bases to trimming and J lost 0 bases, with 9 bases between them.

This clonotype was recorded a few times. The chain recombines TRBV5-1 with TRBJ2-3; 13 bases map to TRBD2. This CDR3 region has 17 residues. Germline CDR1 SGHRS, CDR2 YFSETQ. J lost 0 bases, V lost 0 bases, and 1 base had no gene match. CDR3 coding DNA: TGCGCCAGCAGCTTGGCGGGACTAGCGGGGAGCACAGATACGCAGTATTTT. Translating it yields CASSLAGLAGSTDTQYF.

This rearrangement joins TRBV9 to TRBJ1-4; the D gene is possibly TRBD1 (5 bases). This CDR3 has 16 residues. Germline assignment: CDR1 SGDLS and CDR2 YYNGEE. Between the trimmed V and J ends, which lost 3 bases and 4 bases, there was a span of 16 bases. CDR3 sequence reads: CASSAWDARGNEKLFF. CDR3 DNA sequence: TGTGCCAGCAGCGCATGGGACGCACGGGGTAATGAAAAACTGTTTTTT.

The J gene is TRBJ2-7, the V gene TRBV12-3 or TRBV12-4; the D gene is possibly TRBD1 (6 bases). V was shortened by 5 bases and J by 2 bases, with 19 bases between the two germline ends. CDR3 size: 16 residues. CDR3 amino acids: CASSPRLTTGTYEQYF. The CDR3 DNA reads as TGTGCCAGCAGTCCCCGCCTGACGACAGGAACCTACGAGCAGTACTTC.

This clonotype occurred a few times. V and J are TRBV7-2 and TRBJ1-5; D unresolved. Trimming left V 4 bases short and J 3 bases short, with 10 bases between. Germline assignment: CDR1 SGHTA and CDR2 FQGNSA. The CDR3 length is 14 residues. The CDR3 nucleotides are TGTGCCAGCAGCTGGAGGGAATACAATCAGCCCCAGCATTTT. This codes for CASSWREYNQPQHF.

This clonotype has a handful of counts. This sequence joins TRBV29-1 and TRBJ2-2; D may be TRBD1 (5 bases). The CDR3 length is 13 residues. CDR1 SQVTM and CDR2 ANQGSEA come from the germline V gene. The V end lost 7 bases, the J end lost 2 bases, and 11 bases lay between the germline ends. The CDR3 region is CSAKQANTGELFF. The CDR3 nucleotides read TGCAGCGCGAAACAGGCAAACACCGGGGAGCTGTTTTTT.